Below, one T cell receptor beta chain is given with its context. The CDR3 is 16 amino acids. Germline CDR1 and CDR2: MGHRA and YSYEKL. V was cut by 0 bases and J by 2 bases, with 13 bases left in between. This sample stems from a study of T cells in tumors after PD-1 blockade. Study-level background: Some patients also took daily vismodegib 150 mg during anti-PD-1 treatment.

The method was immunoSEQ multiplex PCR; TCRdb's version includes in-frame clones alone and lacks a portion of them. This sample has more than 50,000 clones, with about 74% found just once. Input was about 550 ng to 6,004 ng of genomic DNA from tumor or blood. The TCR originated in a human donor with basal cell carcinoma. The chain uses TRBV4-1 and TRBJ1-1; D perhaps matches TRBD1 (6 bases). The sequences come from PBMCs, collected after anti-PD-1 treatment. CDR3 residues: CASSQDRGGENTEAFF. In DNA form, the CDR3 reads TGCGCCAGCAGCCAAGATCGCGGGGGCGAAAACACTGAAGCTTTCTTT.